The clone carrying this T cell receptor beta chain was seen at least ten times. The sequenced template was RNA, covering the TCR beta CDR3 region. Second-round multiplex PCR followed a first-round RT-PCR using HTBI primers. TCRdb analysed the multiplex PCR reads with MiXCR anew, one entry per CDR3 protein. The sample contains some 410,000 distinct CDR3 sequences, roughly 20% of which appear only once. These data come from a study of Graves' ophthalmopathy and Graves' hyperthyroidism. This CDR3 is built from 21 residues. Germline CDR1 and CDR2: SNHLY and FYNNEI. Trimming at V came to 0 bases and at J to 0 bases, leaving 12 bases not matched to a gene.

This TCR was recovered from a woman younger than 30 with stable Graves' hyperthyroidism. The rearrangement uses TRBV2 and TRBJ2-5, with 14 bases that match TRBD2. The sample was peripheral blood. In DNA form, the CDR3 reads TGTGCCAGCAGTGAAGCCCTGACTAGCGGGAGGGGAGGTGGCTACCAAGAGACCCAGTACTTC. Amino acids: CASSEALTSGRGGGYQETQYF.